The T cell receptor beta chain under discussion was sequenced for a study of technical replicates of blood from a few donors. Data came from immunoSEQ multiplex PCR; TCRdb stores just in-frame clones and leaves some out. This sample has approximately 79,000 clones, with roughly 91% found just once. Trimming pared 2 bases from V and 5 bases from J, leaving 12 bases between. The V gene's germline CDR1 is SGHAT and CDR2 FQNNGV. The CDR3 spans 14 residues. The chain links TRBV11-2 to TRBJ1-2, with D maybe TRBD1 (5 bases). The receptor comes from a human donor in good health. The specimen was T cells isolated from PBMCs. The chain's CDR3 is CASSLRGEAYGYTF. The CDR3 DNA follows: TGTGCCAGCAGCTTAAGGGGCGAGGCGTATGGCTACACCTTC.